This T cell receptor beta chain was profiled in a study of blood T cell repertoires in COVID-19. On the study more broadly: PBMCs, B-cell-depleted T cells, or T cells were the source of the cDNA or gDNA that made up the material.

Repertoires were generated with immunoSEQ multiplex PCR, while TCRdb's copy carries only in-frame clones and drops some. The data hold 53,000 or so clones, with more than 75% observed a single time. The V gene's germline CDR1 is MGHRA and CDR2 YSYEKL. The CDR3 spans 14 residues. The V and J ends lost 4 bases and 5 bases, in that order; junction bases with no gene match: 3. The chain links TRBV4-1 to TRBJ2-3; 10 bases fit TRBD2. This TCR derives from a man in his fifties with active or convalescent COVID-19. The material sequenced was peripheral blood. The CDR3 bases are TGCGCCAGCAGCCTTGCTAGCGGGAGAGATACGCAGTATTTT. It encodes CASSLASGRDTQYF.